This TCR beta chain originates from a study of radiation and T cells in renal cell carcinoma. The overall study: Nephrectomy followed 15 Gy stereotactic body radiation by 4 weeks. Study-wide points: No pretreatment tumor biopsies were available for baseline clonotypes.

The time point was: baseline pretreatment blood. The treatment is: 15 Gy SBRT to primary tumor, nephrectomy 4 weeks later. Clear cell pathology was present in this patient's renal cell carcinoma. About this clone itself: Its matching antigen is unknown.

Libraries were prepared by immunoSEQ multiplex PCR; TCRdb keeps only in-frame clonotypes and omits some of them. The sample holds roughly 53,000 clones, approximately 80% seen once. The V gene lost 5 bases and the J gene lost 3 bases, with 15 bases spanning the gap. This CDR3 has 15 residues. The germline V gene has CDR1 MGHRA and CDR2 YSYEKL. This receptor was identified in a woman aged 70 to 79 with renal cell carcinoma. The chain joins TRBV4-1 to TRBJ2-3; D possibly uses TRBD1 or TRBD2 (6 bases each). Specimen: blood, collected from a patient whose treatment included radiotherapy and nephrectomy. The CDR3 sequence is CASSALEGGTDTQYF. CDR3 bases: TGCGCCAGCAGCGCGCTGGAGGGGGGAACAGATACGCAGTATTTT.